Here is one T cell receptor (beta chain) with its context. Which antigen it targets is not known. It has no much larger one-base neighbor in the sample; base qualities were not kept. Whole blood was collected in K2EDTA tubes by collaborating institutions according to the institutions' own protocols. For TCRbeta analysis, collaborator samples were shipped as frozen whole blood, as isolated PBMCs, or as DNA extracted from either sample type. The immunoSEQ Assay, a bias-controlled multiplex PCR, was used to amplify TCRbeta CDR3 regions from genomic DNA. As for the original processing: Nucleated cell counts per sample were estimated from amplification of reference gene primers within the assay. To quantify the absolute abundance of each unique TCRbeta CDR3 rearrangement, sequence reads were collapsed and filtered. Productive Simpson clonality was computed per sample as the square root of Simpson's diversity index over productive rearrangements. TCRdb carries this immuneACCESS record with in-frame sequences only. Its versions omit some clonotypes, under half of them owing to an unresolved V gene in the studies checked, with the rest unexplained. The V and J calls and clone size come from that table; D and trimming were worked out from the DNA. Recorded for this sample are approximately 94,000 clones; roughly 85% of them occurred a single time. Together, the top ten hold around 30% of the sample.

The data were obtained in a study of blood T cell repertoires in COVID-19 (dated by TCRdb to about 2020). About the full investigation: Samples from collaborators originated in the United States, Italy and Spain and spanned both the acute and convalescent phases of COVID-19. Samples came from the ongoing ImmuneRACE study (first 160 participants) plus 1,254 subjects from 6 global collaborators. The sample metadata nearly always contained a de-identified subject ID, COVID-19 status, age in years and sex. A freely available public database, intended as a resource for researchers studying the immune response to SARS-CoV-2, is where the repertoires were released. The material from the prospective study consisted of cDNA or gDNA derived from T cells, B-cell-depleted T cells, or PBMCs. Where available, HLA class I and class II types were obtained from metadata supplied by the sample provider rather than from assay-based typing. Deeply sampled blood TCRbeta repertoires from subjects exposed to, actively infected with, or recovered from COVID-19 were included in the dataset.

The investigation overall reported the following: The quantity of clinical and demographic metadata differed by source and by participant and was supplied without curation.

Reading from cysteine to phenylalanine, the CDR3 counts 15 amino acids. Just CDR3 DNA is preserved here, 45 bases in frame from base 1. CDR1 SGDLS and CDR2 YYNGEE were looked up in the germline V gene. Trimming takes 0 bases from V and 8 bases from J, and the germline ends sit 15 bases apart. The chain is made from TRBV9 and TRBJ1-3; no D gene can be assigned with confidence. This clonotype was sampled from a man in his 70s with active or convalescent COVID-19. Sequencing was carried out using peripheral blood. The CDR3: CASSVEALPEDTIYF. The DNA sequence reads TGTGCCAGCAGCGTAGAGGCCCTACCGGAGGACACCATATATTTT. The full variable domain, completed from the reference TRBV9 and TRBJ1-3 proteins outside the CDR3, reads DSGVTQTPKHLITATGQRVTLRCSPRSGDLSVYWYQQSLDQGLQFLIQYYNGEERAKGNILERFSAQQFPDLHSELNLSSLELGDSALYFCASSVEALPEDTIYFGEGSWLTVV.